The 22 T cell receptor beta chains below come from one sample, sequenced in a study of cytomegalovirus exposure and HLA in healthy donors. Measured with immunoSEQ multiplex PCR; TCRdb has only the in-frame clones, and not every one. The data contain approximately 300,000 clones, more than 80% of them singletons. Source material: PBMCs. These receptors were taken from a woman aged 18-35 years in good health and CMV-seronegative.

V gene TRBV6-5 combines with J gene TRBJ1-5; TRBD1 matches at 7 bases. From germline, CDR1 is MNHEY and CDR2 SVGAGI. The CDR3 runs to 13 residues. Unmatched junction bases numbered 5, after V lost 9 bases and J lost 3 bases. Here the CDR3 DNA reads TGTGCCAGTAAGGGACAGACCAATCAGCCCCAGCATTTT. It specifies CASKGQTNQPQHF.

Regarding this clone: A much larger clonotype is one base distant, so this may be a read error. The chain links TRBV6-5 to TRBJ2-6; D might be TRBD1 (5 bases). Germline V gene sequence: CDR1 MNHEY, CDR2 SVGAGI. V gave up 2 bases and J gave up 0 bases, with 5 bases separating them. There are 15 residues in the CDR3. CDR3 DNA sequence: TGTGCCAGCAGTTACCAGGGCTCTGGGGCCAACGTCCTGACTTTC. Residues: CASSYQGSGANVLTF.

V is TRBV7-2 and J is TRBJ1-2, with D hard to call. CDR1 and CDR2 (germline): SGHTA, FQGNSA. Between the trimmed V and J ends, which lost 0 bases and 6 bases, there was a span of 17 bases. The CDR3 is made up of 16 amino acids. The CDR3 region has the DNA TGTGCCAGCAGCTTAGCGATTACCGACTTAAAAGATGGCTACACCTTC. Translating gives CASSLAITDLKDGYTF.

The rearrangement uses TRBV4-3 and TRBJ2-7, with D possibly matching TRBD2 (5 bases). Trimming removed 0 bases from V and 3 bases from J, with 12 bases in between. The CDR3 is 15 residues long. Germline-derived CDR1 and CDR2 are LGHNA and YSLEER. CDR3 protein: CASSQDPGRGYEQYF. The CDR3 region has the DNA TGCGCCAGCAGCCAAGATCCGGGGAGAGGCTACGAGCAGTACTTC.

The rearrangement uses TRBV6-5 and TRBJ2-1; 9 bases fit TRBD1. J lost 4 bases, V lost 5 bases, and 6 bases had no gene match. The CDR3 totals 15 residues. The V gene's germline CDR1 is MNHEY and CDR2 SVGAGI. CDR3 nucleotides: TGTGCCAGCAGTGTGAGGACAGGGGTTTACAATGAGCAGTTCTTC. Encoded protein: CASSVRTGVYNEQFF.

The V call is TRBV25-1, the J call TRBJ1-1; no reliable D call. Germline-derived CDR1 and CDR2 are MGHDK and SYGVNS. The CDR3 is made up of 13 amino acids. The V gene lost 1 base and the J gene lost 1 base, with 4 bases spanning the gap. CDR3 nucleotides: TGTGCCAGCAGTGAATGGCAGAACACTGAAGCTTTCTTT. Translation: CASSEWQNTEAFF.

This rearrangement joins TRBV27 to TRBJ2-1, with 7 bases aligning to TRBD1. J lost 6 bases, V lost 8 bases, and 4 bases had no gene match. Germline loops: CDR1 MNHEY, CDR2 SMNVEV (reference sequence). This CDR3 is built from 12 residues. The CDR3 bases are TGTGCCAGCGGCGACAGGGTCAATGAGCAGTTCTTC. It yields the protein CASGDRVNEQFF.

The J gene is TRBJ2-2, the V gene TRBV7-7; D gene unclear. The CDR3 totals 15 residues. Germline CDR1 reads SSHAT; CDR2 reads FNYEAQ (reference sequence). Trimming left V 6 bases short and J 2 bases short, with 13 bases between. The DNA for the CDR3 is TGTGCCAGCAGACCCCGTAGTGGTAACACCGGGGAGCTGTTTTTT. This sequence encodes CASRPRSGNTGELFF.

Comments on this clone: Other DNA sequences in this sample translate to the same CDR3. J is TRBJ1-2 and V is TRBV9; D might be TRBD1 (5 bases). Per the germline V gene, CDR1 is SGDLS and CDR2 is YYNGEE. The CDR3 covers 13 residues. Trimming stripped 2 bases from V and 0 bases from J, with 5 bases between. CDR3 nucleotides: TGTGCCAGCAGCGTGGACACTAACTATGGCTACACCTTC. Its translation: CASSVDTNYGYTF.

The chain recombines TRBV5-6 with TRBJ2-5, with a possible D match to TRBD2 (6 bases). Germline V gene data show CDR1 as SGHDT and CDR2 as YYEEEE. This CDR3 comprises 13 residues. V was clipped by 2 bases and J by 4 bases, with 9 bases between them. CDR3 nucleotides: TGTGCCAGCAGCTTCACGCGGGGAGAGACCCAGTACTTC. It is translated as CASSFTRGETQYF.

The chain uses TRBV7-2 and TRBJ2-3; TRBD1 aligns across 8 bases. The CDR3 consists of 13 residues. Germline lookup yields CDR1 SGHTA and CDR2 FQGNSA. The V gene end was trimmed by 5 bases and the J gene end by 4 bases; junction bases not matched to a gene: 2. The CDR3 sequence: CASSQDRADTQYF. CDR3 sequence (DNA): TGTGCCAGCAGCCAGGACAGGGCAGATACGCAGTATTTT.

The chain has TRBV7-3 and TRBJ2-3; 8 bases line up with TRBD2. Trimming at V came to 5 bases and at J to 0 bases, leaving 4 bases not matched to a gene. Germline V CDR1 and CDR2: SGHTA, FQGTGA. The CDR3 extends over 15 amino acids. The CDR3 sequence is CASSLAGSSTDTQYF. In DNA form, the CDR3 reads TGTGCCAGCAGCCTAGCGGGTTCTAGCACAGATACGCAGTATTTT.

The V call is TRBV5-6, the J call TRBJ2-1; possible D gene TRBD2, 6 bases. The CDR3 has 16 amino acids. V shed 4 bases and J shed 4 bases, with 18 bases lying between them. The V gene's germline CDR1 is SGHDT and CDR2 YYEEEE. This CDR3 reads CASSRPTSWGYNEQFF. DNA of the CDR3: TGTGCCAGCAGCCGCCCAACTAGCTGGGGTTACAATGAGCAGTTCTTC. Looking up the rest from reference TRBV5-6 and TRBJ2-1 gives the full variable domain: DAGVTQSPTHLIKTRGQQVTLRCSPKSGHDTVSWYQQALGQGPQFIFQYYEEEERQRGNFPDRFSGHQFPNYSSELNVNALLLGDSALYLCASSRPTSWGYNEQFFGPGTRLTVL.

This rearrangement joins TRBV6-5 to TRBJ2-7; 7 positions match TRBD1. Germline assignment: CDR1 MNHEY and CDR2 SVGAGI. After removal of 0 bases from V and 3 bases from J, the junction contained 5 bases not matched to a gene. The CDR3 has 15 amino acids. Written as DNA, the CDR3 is TGTGCCAGCAGTTACTCGCCCGGACAGGTCTACGAGCAGTACTTC. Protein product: CASSYSPGQVYEQYF.

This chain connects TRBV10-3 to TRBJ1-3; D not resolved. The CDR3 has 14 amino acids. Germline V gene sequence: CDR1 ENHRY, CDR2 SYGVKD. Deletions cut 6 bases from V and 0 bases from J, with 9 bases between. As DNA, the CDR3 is TGTGCCATCAGCCCACTGAGCTCTGGAAACACCATATATTTT. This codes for CAISPLSSGNTIYF.

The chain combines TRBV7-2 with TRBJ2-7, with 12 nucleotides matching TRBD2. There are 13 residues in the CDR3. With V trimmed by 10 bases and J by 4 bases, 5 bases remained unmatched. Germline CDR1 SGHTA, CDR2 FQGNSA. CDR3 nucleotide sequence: TGTGCCACCTCTAGCGGGAGGGGGTACGAGCAGTACTTC. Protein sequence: CATSSGRGYEQYF.

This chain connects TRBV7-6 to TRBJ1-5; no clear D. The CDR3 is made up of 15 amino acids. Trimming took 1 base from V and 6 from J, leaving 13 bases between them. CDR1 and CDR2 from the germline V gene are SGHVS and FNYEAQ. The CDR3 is CASSLDPGTSQPQHF. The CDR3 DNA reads TGTGCCAGCAGCTTAGATCCGGGAACATCTCAGCCCCAGCATTTT. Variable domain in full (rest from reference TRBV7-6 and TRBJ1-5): GAGVSQSPRYKVTKRGQDVALRCDPISGHVSLYWYRQALGQGPEFLTYFNYEAQQDKSGLPNDRFSAERPEGSISTLTIQRTEQRDSAMYRCASSLDPGTSQPQHFGDGTRLSIL.

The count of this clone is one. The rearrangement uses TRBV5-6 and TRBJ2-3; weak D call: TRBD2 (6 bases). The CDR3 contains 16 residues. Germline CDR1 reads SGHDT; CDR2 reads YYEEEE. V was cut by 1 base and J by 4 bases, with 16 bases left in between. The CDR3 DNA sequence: TGTGCCAGCAGCTTGATGACGGGAGTCGGCCCAGATACGCAGTATTTT. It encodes CASSLMTGVGPDTQYF.

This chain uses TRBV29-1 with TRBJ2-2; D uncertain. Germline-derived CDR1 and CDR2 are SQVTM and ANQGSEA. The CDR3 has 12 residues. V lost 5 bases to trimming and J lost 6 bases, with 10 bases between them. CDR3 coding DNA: TGCAGCGTTCGAAACATGGCCGGGGAGCTGTTTTTT. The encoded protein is CSVRNMAGELFF.

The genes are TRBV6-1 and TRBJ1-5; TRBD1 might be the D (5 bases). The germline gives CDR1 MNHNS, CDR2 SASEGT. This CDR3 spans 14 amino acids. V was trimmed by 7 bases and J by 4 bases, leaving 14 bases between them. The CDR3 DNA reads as TGTGCCAGCATCGGAAGGACATATAATCAGCCCCAGCATTTT. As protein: CASIGRTYNQPQHF.

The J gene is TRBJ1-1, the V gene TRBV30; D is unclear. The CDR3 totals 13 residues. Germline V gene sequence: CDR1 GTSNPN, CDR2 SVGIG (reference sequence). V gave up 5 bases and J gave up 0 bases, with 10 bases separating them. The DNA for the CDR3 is TGTGCCTGGTCAAGAGCGATGAACACTGAAGCTTTCTTT. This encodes CAWSRAMNTEAFF.

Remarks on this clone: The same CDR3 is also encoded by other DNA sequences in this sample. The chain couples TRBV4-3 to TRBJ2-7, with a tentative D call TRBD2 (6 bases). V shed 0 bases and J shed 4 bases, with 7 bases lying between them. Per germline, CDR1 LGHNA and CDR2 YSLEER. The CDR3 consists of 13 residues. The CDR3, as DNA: TGCGCCAGCAGCCAAGACGGGGGATACGAGCAGTACTTC. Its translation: CASSQDGGYEQYF.